This T cell receptor (beta chain) originates from a study of blood T cell repertoires in COVID-19. Study background: The analysed material was cDNA or gDNA that came from T cells, B-cell-depleted T cells, or PBMCs.

The CDR3 extends over 16 amino acids. V was trimmed by 4 bases and J by 7 bases, leaving 18 bases between them. Germline lookup yields CDR1 SGHNT and CDR2 YYREEE (reference sequence). Sequencing was performed with immunoSEQ multiplex PCR; in TCRdb, only in-frame clones are kept and a portion is missing. The sample holds 200,000 to 300,000 clones, 86% seen once. This clone appeared a few times. The rearrangement joins TRBV5-4 to TRBJ1-6, with D possibly TRBD1 on 6 matching bases. The clonotype originates from a man aged 25-40 years with active or convalescent COVID-19. Sequencing was carried out using peripheral blood. The CDR3 here is CASSTDRRGVNSPLHF. In nucleotides, the CDR3 is TGTGCCAGCAGCACGGATCGCAGGGGCGTAAATTCACCCCTCCACTTT.